The rows below give T cell receptor beta chains drawn from one sample of a study of T-cell reconstitution after alpha-beta-depleted transplantation in children. Each CDR3 protein gets one entry after TCRdb re-called the PCR reads with MiXCR. The data contain approximately 650,000 distinct CDR3 sequences, 13% of them seen just once; the ten biggest clones take up roughly 0.84%. The sequenced sample was PBMCs, obtained before TCRalphabeta/CD19-depleted stem cell transplant. These receptors all come from a girl aged 2 to 10 with congenital amegakaryocytic thrombocytopenia, due to receive a stem cell transplant. The CDR3 runs from the conserved cysteine through the conserved F or W. D genes are given only for firm matches. A clone size is listed for some rows: how often the clone was seen (once, few, many), or a class if it is expanded.

>TRBV6-1|-|TRBJ2-3|many
CASSRWVAGRYTDTQYF
TGTGCCAGCAGCCGTTGGGTGGCCGGGAGATACACAGATACGCAGTATTTT
>TRBV10-3|-|TRBJ2-2|-
CAISSLTGELFF
TGTGCCATCAGTTCACTTACCGGGGAGCTGTTTTTT
>TRBV15|-|TRBJ2-7|few
CATSRDVFRGTASYEQYF
TGTGCCACCAGCAGAGACGTCTTCCGGGGGACAGCTTCCTACGAGCAGTACTTC
>TRBV27|TRBD1|TRBJ1-2|few
CASSLNRGRFGYTF
TGTGCCAGCAGTTTAAACAGGGGTCGGTTTGGCTACACCTTC
>TRBV20-1|TRBD2|TRBJ2-4|-
CSAPGGSYGQSIQYF
TGCAGTGCCCCGGGGGGGTCCTATGGGCAAAGCATTCAGTACTTC
>TRBV14|TRBD2|TRBJ2-1|many
CASSPGLAVNEQFF
TGTGCCAGCAGCCCGGGACTAGCGGTCAATGAGCAGTTCTTC
>TRBV29-1|-|TRBJ2-5|many
CSVERWGESETQYF
TGCAGCGTTGAGCGGTGGGGAGAATCGGAGACCCAGTACTTC
>TRBV6-4|TRBD1|TRBJ2-1|many
CASASQGDEQFF
TGTGCCAGCGCTTCGCAGGGGGATGAGCAGTTCTTC
>TRBV10-3|-|TRBJ2-7|few
CAIRQEGEAYEQYF
TGTGCCATCCGGCAAGAGGGCGAAGCCTACGAGCAGTACTTC
>TRBV5-1|TRBD1|TRBJ1-4|-
CASSLPDGTGVDEKLFF
TGCGCCAGCAGCTTGCCGGACGGGACAGGGGTTGATGAAAAACTGTTTTTT
>TRBV12-3/TRBV12-4|-|TRBJ2-7|-
CASRPGQILDHEQYF
TGTGCCAGCAGACCCGGACAGATCCTAGACCACGAGCAGTACTTC
>TRBV27|-|TRBJ1-5|few
CASSLIYSNQPQHF
TGTGCCAGCAGTTTAATTTATAGCAATCAGCCCCAGCATTTT
>TRBV7-9|-|TRBJ1-6|-
CATKDVHF
TGTGCCACAAAGGATGTCCACTTT
>TRBV7-8|-|TRBJ2-4|few
CASSLRQRELAKNIQYF
TGTGCCAGCAGCTTACGTCAGAGAGAGCTAGCCAAAAACATTCAGTACTTC
>TRBV29-1|-|TRBJ1-1|-
CSVSWRTEAFF
TGCAGCGTTAGTTGGCGGACTGAAGCTTTCTTT
>TRBV2|TRBD1|TRBJ2-7|few
CASARTGQGIYEQYF
TGTGCCAGCGCAAGAACGGGACAGGGAATCTACGAGCAGTACTTC
>TRBV7-9|TRBD1|TRBJ2-3|few
CASSLLGQSDTQYF
TGTGCCAGCAGCTTACTGGGACAGTCAGATACGCAGTATTTT
>TRBV29-1|-|TRBJ1-1|many
CSVLQGGDTEAFF
TGCAGCGTTTTACAGGGAGGGGACACTGAAGCTTTCTTT
>TRBV3-1|TRBD1|TRBJ1-2|-
CASSQDRDRGIYGYTF
TGTGCCAGCAGCCAAGACCGGGACAGGGGGATCTATGGCTACACCTTC
>TRBV5-1|-|TRBJ1-6|-
CASSLASDSPLHF
TGCGCCAGCAGCTTGGCCAGCGATTCACCCCTCCACTTT
>TRBV18|TRBD2|TRBJ2-3|few
CASSLFTSGRADTQYF
TGTGCCAGCTCACTCTTCACTAGCGGGAGAGCAGATACGCAGTATTTT
>TRBV29-1|TRBD2|TRBJ2-7|many
CSATGGLAGGISYEQYF
TGCAGCGCCACCGGGGGACTAGCGGGAGGGATCTCCTACGAGCAGTACTTC
>TRBV18|-|TRBJ2-1|few
CASSPTRISHNEQFF
TGTGCCAGCTCACCTACTAGAATCTCCCACAATGAGCAGTTCTTC
>TRBV12-3/TRBV12-4|-|TRBJ2-7|few
CASSLGGLNSYEQYF
TGTGCCAGCAGTCTGGGCGGGCTCAACTCCTACGAGCAGTACTTC
>TRBV5-1|TRBD1|TRBJ2-7|many
CASSLPRTGLSYEQYF
TGCGCCAGCAGCTTGCCCAGGACAGGGCTCTCCTACGAGCAGTACTTC
>TRBV20-1|-|TRBJ2-1|-
CSATLVNEQFF
TGCAGTGCTACCTTAGTCAATGAGCAGTTCTTC
>TRBV18|TRBD1|TRBJ2-1|-
CASSPSPGQTNYNEQFF
TGTGCCAGCTCACCATCCCCGGGACAGACCAATTACAATGAGCAGTTCTTC
>TRBV12-3/TRBV12-4|-|TRBJ1-4|-
CASGLVPPATNEKLFF
TGTGCCAGCGGTTTAGTCCCACCGGCAACTAATGAAAAACTGTTTTTT
>TRBV7-8|-|TRBJ2-6|-
CASSLNTAFSGANVLTF
TGTGCCAGCAGCTTAAATACTGCGTTCTCTGGGGCCAACGTCCTGACTTTC
>TRBV20-1|-|TRBJ1-4|-
CSAAGANEKLFF
TGCAGTGCCGCAGGAGCTAATGAAAAACTGTTTTTT
>TRBV5-1|-|TRBJ2-2|many
CASSLRAETNTGELFF
TGCGCCAGCAGCTTGCGGGCCGAGACGAACACCGGGGAGCTGTTTTTT
>TRBV30|-|TRBJ2-7|-
CAYETGTASYEQYF
TGTGCCTATGAAACCGGGACTGCCTCCTACGAGCAGTACTTC
>TRBV5-6|-|TRBJ2-5|-
CASSLDAGAETQYF
TGTGCCAGCAGCTTGGACGCGGGGGCAGAGACCCAGTACTTC
>TRBV27|TRBD2|TRBJ2-1|many
CASSLNLAGRKEQFF
TGTGCCAGCAGTTTAAACCTAGCGGGAAGGAAGGAGCAGTTCTTC
>TRBV19|TRBD1|TRBJ2-1|-
CASTRRTGGSYNEQFF
TGTGCCAGTACCCGGAGGACAGGGGGCTCCTACAATGAGCAGTTCTTC
>TRBV29-1|TRBD2|TRBJ2-1|-
CSVATGTSDANEQFF
TGCAGCGTTGCAACCGGGACTAGCGACGCCAATGAGCAGTTCTTC
>TRBV7-2|TRBD2|TRBJ2-3|many
CASSFEPTSGYTDTQYF
TGTGCCAGCAGCTTTGAGCCGACTAGCGGTTACACAGATACGCAGTATTTT
>TRBV27|-|TRBJ2-1|many
CASSVNSYNEQFF
TGTGCCAGTTCTGTGAATTCCTACAATGAGCAGTTCTTC
>TRBV6-4|TRBD2|TRBJ2-2|-
CASSTPSWREGPVGELFF
TGTGCCAGCAGTACTCCCTCCTGGCGGGAGGGCCCCGTCGGGGAGCTGTTTTTT
>TRBV3-1|-|TRBJ1-2|-
CASSGTNYGSTF
TGTGCCAGCAGCGGGACTAACTATGGCTCCACCTTC
>TRBV3-1|-|TRBJ2-1|few
CASSQFEPQSSYNEQFF
TGTGCCAGCAGCCAATTCGAGCCCCAGAGCTCCTACAATGAGCAGTTCTTC
>TRBV20-1|-|TRBJ1-5|few
CSAPRGAAEAQHF
TGCAGTGCTCCTAGGGGAGCTGCGGAAGCCCAGCATTTT
>TRBV28|-|TRBJ2-1|many
CASSSPGPSNEQFF
TGTGCCAGCAGTTCCCCGGGACCTAGCAATGAGCAGTTCTTC
>TRBV12-3/TRBV12-4|-|TRBJ2-5|-
CASSRDWQETQYF
TGTGCCAGCAGTCGGGACTGGCAAGAGACCCAGTACTTC
>TRBV12-3/TRBV12-4|-|TRBJ2-7|-
CASSSLHRGTYEQYF
TGTGCCAGCAGTTCCCTCCACCGGGGAACCTACGAGCAGTACTTC
>TRBV5-1|TRBD1|TRBJ2-1|few
CASSTSGQGIGEQFF
TGCGCCAGCAGTACCTCGGGACAGGGGATTGGTGAGCAGTTCTTC
>TRBV15|TRBD2|TRBJ2-7|many
CATSRGLAGGVQLEQYF
TGTGCCACCAGCAGAGGATTGGCGGGAGGAGTCCAGCTCGAGCAGTACTTC
>TRBV7-3|-|TRBJ2-1|many
CASSPPGFPEQFF
TGTGCCAGCAGCCCACCAGGGTTCCCTGAGCAGTTCTTC
>TRBV12-3/TRBV12-4|TRBD1|TRBJ2-1|many
CASRQQGDGQFF
TGTGCCAGCAGGCAACAGGGGGACGGGCAGTTCTTC
>TRBV28|-|TRBJ2-2|many
CASRYFPTKSSTGELFF
TGTGCCAGCAGATACTTCCCAACTAAATCCTCCACCGGGGAGCTGTTTTTT
>TRBV20-1|-|TRBJ2-7|many
CSARRETYEQYF
TGCAGTGCTAGGCGGGAAACCTACGAGCAGTACTTC
>TRBV12-3/TRBV12-4|TRBD1|TRBJ1-1|many
CASSLEGRGQNTEAFF
TGTGCCAGCAGTTTAGAGGGCAGGGGGCAGAACACTGAAGCTTTCTTT
>TRBV5-5|-|TRBJ2-5|-
CASSLAAAALIQETQYF
TGTGCCAGCAGCTTGGCAGCAGCCGCCCTAATACAAGAGACCCAGTACTTC
>TRBV29-1|TRBD2|TRBJ2-1|-
CSVEWREGKYNEQFF
TGCAGCGTTGAGTGGCGGGAGGGAAAATACAATGAGCAGTTCTTC